These 29 T cell receptor beta chains were all obtained from the same sample, sequenced in a study of blood T cells in healthy people across ages. For the second PCR, which ran for about 7 to 12 cycles, a sample-barcoded 5' primer and a J-beta primer mix were used. TCRdb re-analysed the 5' RACE reads in MiXCR, keeping a single row per CDR3 protein. The table lists about 1.7 million distinct CDR3 sequences, 28% of them singletons. The specimen sequenced was blood. These receptors were collected from a woman in her twenties or thirties in good health.

This clonotype came up a few times. V and J are TRBV6-4 and TRBJ1-1, with a possible D match to TRBD1 (6 bases). V shed 3 bases and J shed 0 bases, with 14 bases lying between them. The germline gives CDR1 MRHNA, CDR2 SNTAGT. This CDR3 comprises 16 residues. The CDR3 reads CASSEVQGLMNTEAFF. The DNA of the CDR3 is TGTGCCAGCAGTGAAGTACAGGGACTCATGAACACTGAAGCTTTCTTT.

The chain uses TRBV28 and TRBJ2-3; D gene ambiguous. Per the germline V gene, CDR1 is MDHEN and CDR2 is SYDVKM. The CDR3 sequence is 12 residues long. Between the trimmed V and J ends, which lost 6 bases and 7 bases, there was a span of 11 bases. The CDR3 here is CASSGQSYTQYF. CDR3 DNA sequence: TGTGCCAGCAGCGGCCAGAGTTATACGCAGTATTTT.

The sample holds a few counts of this clonotype. The chain is built from TRBV7-2 and TRBJ2-7; 9 bases match TRBD1. Germline trimming cut 0 bases from V and 0 bases from J; bases unmatched to any gene: 9. Germline V CDR1 and CDR2: SGHTA, FQGNSA. The CDR3 totals 18 residues. The CDR3 is CASSLARIGTGSSYEQYF. In DNA form, the CDR3 reads TGTGCCAGCAGCTTAGCCCGCATAGGGACAGGGAGCTCCTACGAGCAGTACTTC.

The sample holds a few counts of this clonotype. The rearrangement uses TRBV5-5 and TRBJ1-1; D is unresolved. The CDR3 runs 15 residues. The germline V and J ends were trimmed by 7 bases and 0 bases, with 16 bases remaining between them. From germline, CDR1 is SGHKS and CDR2 YYEKEE (reference sequence). The DNA of the CDR3 is TGTGCCAGCCAGAGGGTCGGGTTGATGAACACTGAAGCTTTCTTT. This codes for CASQRVGLMNTEAFF.

The rearrangement joins TRBV11-2 to TRBJ2-1; 9 bases map to TRBD2. The CDR3 is made up of 14 amino acids. After removal of 1 base from V and 10 bases from J, the junction contained 5 bases not matched to a gene. Germline V gene lookup returns CDR1 SGHAT and CDR2 FQNNGV. The CDR3 region is CASSLVAGDSEQFF. In nucleotides, the CDR3 is TGTGCCAGCAGCTTAGTAGCGGGAGACTCCGAGCAGTTCTTC. Full variable domain (remainder filled in from reference TRBV11-2 and TRBJ2-1): EAGVAQSPRYKIIEKRQSVAFWCNPISGHATLYWYQQILGQGPKLLIQFQNNGVVDDSQLPKDRFSAERLKGVDSTLKIQPAKLEDSAVYLCASSLVAGDSEQFFGPGTRLTVL.

Turning to this clonotype: A much larger clone sits a single nucleotide away, making a read error possible. This sequence joins TRBV4-3 and TRBJ2-7; D possibly corresponds to TRBD2 (6 bases). The V gene lost 0 bases and the J gene lost 2 bases, with 17 bases spanning the gap. The CDR3 consists of 17 residues. Looked up from germline, CDR1 is LGHNA and CDR2 is YSLEER. The CDR3 DNA reads as TGCGCCAGCAGCCAAGATACCGGGAGCCGCCTTACCTACGAGCAGTACTTC. This translates into CASSQDTGSRLTYEQYF.

The rearrangement uses TRBV12-5 and TRBJ1-2; TRBD1 matches 8 bases. V shed 6 bases and J 4 bases; nucleotides not matched to a gene: 7. The CDR3 has 14 amino acids. Looked up from germline, CDR1 is LGHNT and CDR2 is FRNRAP. The CDR3 DNA follows: TGTGCTAGTGGGATAGTACAGGGGGTCTATGGCTACACCTTC. This sequence encodes CASGIVQGVYGYTF.

This clonotype was recorded a few times. The rearrangement links TRBV9 to TRBJ2-1; 10 nucleotides match TRBD2. This CDR3 region has 18 residues. The germline gives CDR1 SGDLS, CDR2 YYNGEE. J gave up 4 bases and V 0 bases, and 10 bases lay outside the gene matches. CDR3: CASSVGLAGARRYNEQFF. CDR3 DNA sequence: TGTGCCAGCAGCGTAGGGCTAGCGGGAGCCCGGCGGTACAATGAGCAGTTCTTC.

Remarks on this clonotype: The junction does not match germline at one end; this may be a read error. The chain has TRBV12-3 or TRBV12-4 and TRBJ2-1; D might be TRBD2 (5 bases). This CDR3 spans 15 amino acids. CDR3 DNA sequence: TGTGCCGGCAGTTTACGGAGGAGTTTATACAATGAGCAGTTCTTC. Translated, it gives CAGSLRRSLYNEQFF.

The chain employs TRBV12-5 and TRBJ2-7; 8 bases map to TRBD2. J gave up 5 bases and V 3 bases, and 18 bases lay outside the gene matches. CDR1 is LGHNT, CDR2 FRNRAP, per germline. There are 18 residues in the CDR3. CDR3 residues: CASGFGRGLGAGADEQYF. CDR3 coding DNA: TGTGCTAGTGGTTTTGGACGGGGTTTGGGAGCGGGGGCAGACGAGCAGTACTTC. The full variable domain, in which reference TRBV12-5 and TRBJ2-7 provide the parts outside the CDR3, is DARVTQTPRHKVTEMGQEVTMRCQPILGHNTVFWYRQTMMQGLELLAYFRNRAPLDDSGMPKDRFSAEMPDATLATLKIQPSEPRDSAVYFCASGFGRGLGAGADEQYFGPGTRLTVT.

This chain joins TRBV6-6 and TRBJ1-2; D gene uncertain. Germline V CDR1 and CDR2: MNHNY, SVGAGI (reference sequence). CDR3 length equals 14 residues. V dropped 2 bases and J dropped 8 bases, with 15 bases sitting between them. The chain's CDR3 is CASSYQNMEGGYTF. CDR3 DNA sequence: TGTGCCAGCAGTTACCAGAACATGGAGGGCGGCTACACCTTC.

This clonotype was observed many times. The chain couples TRBV29-1 to TRBJ2-1; a possible D gene is TRBD2 (5 bases). V shed 7 bases and J shed 0 bases, with 13 bases lying between them. The CDR3 has 14 residues. CDR1 and CDR2 (germline): SQVTM, ANQGSEA. DNA of the CDR3: TGCAGCGACGCCTTAGCGAACTCCTACAATGAGCAGTTCTTC. Its protein product is CSDALANSYNEQFF.

With regard to this clonotype: One end of the junction varies from germline; a read error may be responsible. The chain has TRBV10-1 and TRBJ2-2; D may be TRBD1 (7 bases). The CDR3 sequence is 14 residues long. From germline, CDR1 is WNHNN and CDR2 SYGVQD (reference sequence). For the CDR3, the DNA is TGCGCCAGCAGACGGACAGGAAAAACCGGGGGGCTGTTTTTT. Translated, it gives CASRRTGKTGGLFF.

Remarks on this clonotype: This may arise from a read error, as a much more abundant clone is one base away. The genes are TRBV20-1 and TRBJ2-7; the D is unclear. The CDR3 covers 13 residues. Germline CDR1 and CDR2: DFQATT and SNEGSKA (reference sequence). Deletions cut 3 bases from V and 5 bases from J, with 14 bases between. The CDR3 spells CSASLGPRDEQYF. For the CDR3, the DNA is TGCAGTGCTAGCCTCGGACCCCGAGACGAGCAGTACTTC.

V and J are TRBV2 and TRBJ2-7; maybe TRBD2 (6 bases). This CDR3 is built from 15 residues. V shed 7 bases and J shed 1 base, with 17 bases lying between them. Germline V gene lookup returns CDR1 SNHLY and CDR2 FYNNEI. CDR3 DNA: TGTGCCAGCAAACTTAGCGGAGAAGATTCCTACGAGCAGTACTTC. It translates to CASKLSGEDSYEQYF.

Only a few counts were recorded for this clonotype. This sequence joins TRBV7-2 and TRBJ1-6, with TRBD1 matching over 9 bases. Germline values: CDR1 SGHTA, CDR2 FQGNSA. Trimming cost V 5 bases and J 10 bases; bases outside gene matches: 9. This CDR3 is built from 15 residues. Written as DNA, the CDR3 is TGTGCCAGCAGCCGGCGGGGACAGGGAGGATCACCCCTCCACTTT. Its translation is CASSRRGQGGSPLHF.

This clonotype has just a few counts. The chain is built from TRBV30 and TRBJ2-3, with a possible D match to TRBD2 (5 bases). This CDR3 is built from 14 residues. Germline CDR1 is GTSNPN and CDR2 is SVGIG (reference sequence). V shed 4 bases and J shed 2 bases, with 13 bases lying between them. CDR3 protein: CAWKREVTTDTQYF. The CDR3, as DNA: TGTGCCTGGAAGAGGGAAGTTACCACAGATACGCAGTATTTT.

This rearrangement joins TRBV12-3 or TRBV12-4 to TRBJ2-7; TRBD2 aligns across 7 bases. The CDR3 runs to 17 residues. The J segment lost 1 base and the V segment lost 3 bases, leaving 12 bases of the junction unmatched. This CDR3 is CASSFAPPGGGSYEQYF. CDR3 coding DNA: TGTGCCAGCAGTTTTGCCCCCCCGGGCGGGGGATCCTACGAGCAGTACTTC.

This chain connects TRBV6-6 to TRBJ2-1, with TRBD2 identical over 8 bases. The CDR3 spans 14 residues. The germline V gene has CDR1 MNHNY and CDR2 SVGAGI (reference sequence). Trimming cost V 7 bases and J 2 bases; bases outside gene matches: 4. The CDR3 sequence: CASTSSGAYNEQFF. For the CDR3, the DNA is TGTGCCAGCACTAGTAGCGGGGCCTACAATGAGCAGTTCTTC.

This clonotype was observed a few times. This sequence joins TRBV9 and TRBJ1-2; 11 bases agree with TRBD1. V lost 4 bases and J lost 7; bases outside the gene matches: 6. This CDR3 comprises 14 residues. CDR1 is SGDLS and CDR2 is YYNGEE in the germline V gene. CDR3 region: CASSTGQGAGGYTF. The CDR3 bases are TGTGCCAGCAGCACCGGACAGGGGGCTGGTGGCTACACCTTC.

The rearrangement uses TRBV5-1 and TRBJ1-1, with D possibly matching TRBD1 (6 bases). From germline, CDR1 is SGHRS and CDR2 YFSETQ. The V end lost 2 bases, the J end lost 4 bases, and 12 bases lay between the germline ends. This CDR3 has 14 residues. Here the CDR3 DNA reads TGCGCCAGCAGCTTCCGAGGGGGGGTCACTGAAGCTTTCTTT. As protein: CASSFRGGVTEAFF.

This clonotype occurred many times. The chain recombines TRBV15 with TRBJ2-7; TRBD1 or TRBD2 may be the D gene (5 bases each). CDR3 length: 13 residues. CDR1 is LNHNV, CDR2 YYDKDF, per germline (reference sequence). Trimming removed 6 bases from V and 5 bases from J, with 14 bases in between. The DNA for the CDR3 is TGTGCCACCAGGCCGGGGCGTCGCGACGAGCAGTACTTC. It specifies CATRPGRRDEQYF.

This clonotype was counted many times. This sequence joins TRBV29-1 and TRBJ1-4, with 12 bases lining up with TRBD1. The CDR3 length is 15 residues. The ends lost 6 bases at V and 12 bases at J; junction bases unmatched: 14. Germline CDR1 reads SQVTM; CDR2 reads ANQGSEA. This CDR3 reads CSVSRPGQGAQELFF. In DNA, the CDR3 is TGCAGCGTGTCACGACCGGGACAGGGGGCGCAAGAACTGTTTTTT.

A few counts support this clonotype. The V gene is TRBV18, the J gene TRBJ2-7, with D perhaps TRBD2 (6 bases). The V gene lost 4 bases and the J gene lost 2 bases, with 15 bases spanning the gap. Germline CDR1 reads KGHSH; CDR2 reads LQKENI. This CDR3 is built from 15 residues. CDR3 sequence (DNA): TGTGCCAGCTCACAACGGGACCGGAGGGCCTACGAGCAGTACTTC. This translates into CASSQRDRRAYEQYF.

This clonotype has a handful of counts. This chain connects TRBV7-9 to TRBJ2-7; D possibly corresponds to TRBD1 (5 bases). CDR1 SEHNR and CDR2 FQNEAQ come from the germline V gene (reference sequence). This CDR3 spans 16 amino acids. V was clipped by 2 bases and J by 4 bases, with 18 bases between them. CDR3 protein: CASSLSDSPFHYEQYF. Here the CDR3 DNA reads TGTGCCAGCAGCTTATCCGACAGTCCCTTCCATTACGAGCAGTACTTC.

The genes are TRBV7-2 and TRBJ2-7; D not certain. Trimming took 7 bases from V and 0 from J, leaving 16 bases between them. CDR3 length: 15 amino acids. The V gene's germline CDR1 is SGHTA and CDR2 FQGNSA. The CDR3 sequence: CASNAVWRSSYEQYF. The CDR3 DNA is TGTGCCAGCAACGCGGTTTGGAGAAGCTCCTACGAGCAGTACTTC.

About this clonotype: This may come from a read error, since a much larger clone is one base off. The V and J genes are TRBV9 and TRBJ2-3, with D uncertain. The germline V gene has CDR1 SGDLS and CDR2 YYNGEE. The CDR3 has 14 residues. The CDR3 is CASSVGPAPDTRYF. CDR3 DNA: TGTGCCAGCAGCGTAGGCCCCGCGCCAGATACGCGGTATTTT.

This chain connects TRBV6-6 to TRBJ2-3; 8 bases are a match to TRBD2. The germline gives CDR1 MNHNY, CDR2 SVGAGI (reference sequence). This CDR3 comprises 15 residues. V shed 4 bases and J 5 bases; nucleotides not matched to a gene: 8. CDR3 protein: CASSSPGGDQDTQYF. The CDR3 DNA reads as TGTGCCAGCAGTTCTCCCGGGGGGGATCAAGATACGCAGTATTTT.

This clonotype was counted at least ten times. The chain links TRBV20-1 to TRBJ2-7; 9 nucleotides agree with TRBD2. V lost 5 bases, J lost 4 bases, and 6 bases stayed unmatched. CDR1 and CDR2 (germline): DFQATT, SNEGSKA (reference sequence). The CDR3 totals 13 residues. CDR3 nucleotides: TGCAGTGCTGGCAGCGGGGGGTTTTACGAGCAGTACTTC. It is translated as CSAGSGGFYEQYF.